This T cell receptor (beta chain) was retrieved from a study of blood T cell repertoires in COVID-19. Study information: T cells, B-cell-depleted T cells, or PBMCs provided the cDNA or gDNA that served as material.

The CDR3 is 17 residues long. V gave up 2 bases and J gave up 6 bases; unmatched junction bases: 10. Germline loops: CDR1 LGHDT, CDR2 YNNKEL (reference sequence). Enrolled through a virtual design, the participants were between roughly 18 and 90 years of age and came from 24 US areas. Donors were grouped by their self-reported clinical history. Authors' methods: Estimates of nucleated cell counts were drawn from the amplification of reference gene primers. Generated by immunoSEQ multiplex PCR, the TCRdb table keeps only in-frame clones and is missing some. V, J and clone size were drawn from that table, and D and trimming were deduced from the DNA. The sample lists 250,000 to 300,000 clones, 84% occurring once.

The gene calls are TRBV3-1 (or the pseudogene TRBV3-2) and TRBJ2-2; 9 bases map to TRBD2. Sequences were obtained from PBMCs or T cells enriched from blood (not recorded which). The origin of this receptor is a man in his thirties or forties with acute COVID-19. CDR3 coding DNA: TGTGCCAGCAGCCAAAGAAGCGGGAGGCCGGGCGCCGGGGAGCTGTTTTTT. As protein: CASSQRSGRPGAGELFF.